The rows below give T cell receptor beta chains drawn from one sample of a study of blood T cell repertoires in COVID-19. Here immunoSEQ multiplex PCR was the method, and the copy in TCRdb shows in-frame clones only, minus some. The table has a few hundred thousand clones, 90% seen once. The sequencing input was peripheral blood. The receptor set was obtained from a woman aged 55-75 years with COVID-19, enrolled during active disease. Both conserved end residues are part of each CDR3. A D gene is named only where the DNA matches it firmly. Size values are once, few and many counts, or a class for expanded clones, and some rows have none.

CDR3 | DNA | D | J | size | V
CASKAGRSANEKLFF | TGCGCCAGCAAAGCGGGACGTTCGGCTAATGAAAAACTGTTTTTT | . | TRBJ1-4 | . | TRBV5-1
CASSLRTGGGYTF | TGTGCCAGCAGTTTAAGGACAGGGGGCGGCTACACCTTC | TRBD1 | TRBJ1-2 | . | TRBV12-3/TRBV12-4
CAISEPRSRGGETQYF | TGTGCCATCAGTGAGCCCAGGTCCAGGGGTGGAGAGACCCAGTACTTC | . | TRBJ2-5 | . | TRBV10-3
CASSQAAGQGSGGYTF | TGCGCCAGCAGCCAAGCTGCGGGACAGGGCTCGGGAGGCTACACCTTC | TRBD1 | TRBJ1-2 | once | TRBV4-1
CASSLGPSGGTYNEQFF | TGTGCCAGCAGCTTAGGGCCTAGCGGGGGTACCTACAATGAGCAGTTCTTC | TRBD2 | TRBJ2-1 | . | TRBV11-2
CASSSKQKSSPLHF | TGTGCCAGCAGCTCAAAACAGAAATCTTCACCCCTCCACTTT | . | TRBJ1-6 | . | TRBV5-4
CASSYLGTGADGYTF | TGTGCCAGCAGTTACCTCGGGACAGGGGCGGATGGCTACACCTTC | TRBD1 | TRBJ1-2 | . | TRBV6-2/TRBV6-3
CAQEMGGGSTEAFF | TGTGCCCAGGAAATGGGGGGCGGGAGCACTGAAGCTTTCTTT | . | TRBJ1-1 | . | TRBV30
CASSRTGLQVEKLFF | TGCGCCAGCAGCAGGACAGGGCTCCAAGTTGAAAAACTGTTTTTT | TRBD1 | TRBJ1-4 | . | TRBV5-1
CASSSWTVRRTEAFF | TGTGCCAGCAGCTCTTGGACTGTTAGACGGACTGAAGCTTTCTTT | . | TRBJ1-1 | . | TRBV7-9
CASTQGFRGGYTF | TGTGCCAGCACTCAGGGGTTTAGGGGTGGCTACACCTTC | . | TRBJ1-2 | . | TRBV11-2
CASSSSGGFAGELFF | TGTGCCAGCAGTTCCAGCGGGGGATTCGCCGGGGAGCTGTTTTTT | TRBD2 | TRBJ2-2 | . | TRBV6-4
CAILGSSYNEQFF | TGTGCCATCTTGGGGAGTTCCTACAATGAGCAGTTCTTC | . | TRBJ2-1 | . | TRBV10-3
CASSQGTPSRSQPQHF | TGTGCCAGCAGCCAAGGCACCCCTTCTCGCAGTCAGCCCCAGCATTTT | . | TRBJ1-5 | . | TRBV3-1/TRBV3-2
CASSWGRFSTDTQYF | TGTGCCAGCAGCTGGGGGCGGTTTAGCACAGATACGCAGTATTTT | . | TRBJ2-3 | once | TRBV11-3
CASSTQGSPLHF | TGCGCCAGCAGCACACAGGGTTCACCCCTCCACTTT | . | TRBJ1-6 | . | TRBV4-3
CASSFGPGDNTEAFF | TGTGCCAGCAGCTTTGGACCGGGGGACAACACTGAAGCTTTCTTT | . | TRBJ1-1 | . | TRBV7-9
CASSRTGNTEAFF | TGTGCCAGCTCCCGGACAGGGAACACTGAAGCTTTCTTT | TRBD1 | TRBJ1-1 | . | TRBV18
CASSLNRGYNEKLFF | TGTGCCAGCAGTTTAAACAGGGGCTATAATGAAAAACTGTTTTTT | TRBD1 | TRBJ1-4 | once | TRBV28
CASSPRTGVDGYTF | TGTGCCAGCAGCCCTCGTACAGGGGTAGATGGCTACACCTTC | TRBD1 | TRBJ1-2 | . | TRBV3-1/TRBV3-2
CASSTRQGLVGYTF | TGTGCCAGTAGTACCCGACAGGGACTGGTCGGCTACACCTTC | TRBD1 | TRBJ1-2 | . | TRBV19
CASSYDSLNTEAFF | TGTGCCAGCAGTTACGACAGCCTGAACACTGAAGCTTTCTTT | . | TRBJ1-1 | once | TRBV6-5
CASSFRQTNQPQHF | TGTGCCAGCAGTTTCAGGCAGACGAATCAGCCCCAGCATTTT | . | TRBJ1-5 | . | TRBV6-2/TRBV6-3
CAGGEAFF | TGTGCCGGGGGCGAGGCTTTCTTT | . | TRBJ1-1 | . | TRBV30
CASSFPTGRLHF | TGTGCCAGCAGCTTTCCGACAGGGCGCCTCCACTTT | TRBD1 | TRBJ1-6 | . | TRBV7-2
CASSLAYGNQPQHF | TGTGCCAGCAGCTTAGCATATGGCAATCAGCCCCAGCATTTT | . | TRBJ1-5 | . | TRBV7-2
CASSQGAGGTDLNEKLFF | TGCGCCAGCAGCCAAGGGGCTGGGGGGACAGATCTAAATGAAAAACTGTTTTTT | TRBD1 | TRBJ1-4 | . | TRBV4-1
CASSLGQTNTEAFF | TGTGCCAGCAGCCTCGGACAGACGAACACTGAAGCTTTCTTT | . | TRBJ1-1 | . | TRBV7-9
CASREVGDSGSPLHF | TGTGCCAGTCGGGAGGTGGGGGACTCTGGTTCACCCCTCCACTTT | . | TRBJ1-6 | . | TRBV19
CASSETSYGYTF | TGTGCCAGCAGTGAAACCAGCTATGGCTACACCTTC | . | TRBJ1-2 | once | TRBV2
CASSLLQGVDNSPLHF | TGCGCCAGCAGCTTGCTACAGGGGGTCGATAATTCACCCCTCCACTTT | TRBD1 | TRBJ1-6 | . | TRBV5-1
CATKGQVGAQHF | TGTGCCACTAAAGGACAGGTAGGGGCCCAGCATTTT | TRBD1 | TRBJ1-5 | . | TRBV19
CASRTGTIDQPQHF | TGTGCCAGCAGGACCGGGACAATCGATCAGCCCCAGCATTTT | . | TRBJ1-5 | . | TRBV6-5
CASSYGADSPLHF | TGTGCCAGCAGTTACGGCGCGGATTCACCCCTCCACTTT | . | TRBJ1-6 | once | TRBV6-5
CASSVGVSGESTDTQYF | TGTGCCAGCAGCGTAGGGGTTAGCGGGGAGAGCACAGATACGCAGTATTTT | TRBD2 | TRBJ2-3 | . | TRBV9
CASRANTEAFF | TGTGCCAGCAGGGCGAACACTGAAGCTTTCTTT | . | TRBJ1-1 | . | TRBV27
CASSVAGTVGYTF | TGCGCCAGCAGCGTCGCGGGGACCGTAGGCTACACCTTC | . | TRBJ1-2 | . | TRBV4-3
CASSSQDSSYNSPLHF | TGTGCCAGTAGTTCACAGGATAGCTCCTATAATTCACCCCTCCACTTT | . | TRBJ1-6 | . | TRBV19
CATQTGYNEQFF | TGTGCCACCCAGACAGGGTACAATGAGCAGTTCTTC | TRBD1 | TRBJ2-1 | . | TRBV19
CASSYLVGTSGGASLAETQYF | TGTGCCAGCAGTTACTTAGTCGGGACTAGCGGGGGGGCCTCGCTGGCGGAGACCCAGTACTTC | TRBD2 | TRBJ2-5 | . | TRBV6-2/TRBV6-3
CASSLDPPRRYGYTF | TGTGCCAGCAGCTTGGACCCTCCGAGGAGGTATGGCTACACCTTC | . | TRBJ1-2 | . | TRBV5-4
CASSPSTPNQPQHF | TGTGCCAGCTCACCGTCGACACCTAATCAGCCCCAGCATTTT | . | TRBJ1-5 | . | TRBV18
CASSQDRFPSTDTQYF | TGTGCCAGCAGCCAAGACAGATTTCCTAGCACAGATACGCAGTATTTT | . | TRBJ2-3 | . | TRBV3-1/TRBV3-2
CASSLSENEKLFF | TGTGCCAGCAGCTTGTCGGAGAATGAAAAACTGTTTTTT | . | TRBJ1-4 | . | TRBV5-4
CASSAQVGAGTEAFF | TGTGCCAGCAGCGCCCAGGTGGGGGCTGGGACTGAAGCTTTCTTT | . | TRBJ1-1 | . | TRBV9
CASSQDTGVGPQHF | TGTGCCAGCAGCCAAGATACAGGCGTCGGGCCCCAGCATTTT | . | TRBJ1-5 | . | TRBV4-2
CASSLQAGVDQPQHF | TGTGCCAGCAGCTTACAAGCAGGGGTGGATCAGCCCCAGCATTTT | . | TRBJ1-5 | . | TRBV7-3
CASSQEQGASPLHF | TGTGCCAGCAGCCAAGAACAGGGGGCTTCACCCCTCCACTTT | TRBD1 | TRBJ1-6 | . | TRBV3-1/TRBV3-2
CASRTGSGWRMNTEAFF | TGTGCCAGTAGAACAGGGTCGGGTTGGCGGATGAACACTGAAGCTTTCTTT | . | TRBJ1-1 | . | TRBV19
CASSSTGTGGTEAFF | TGCGCCAGCAGCTCCACCGGGACAGGGGGCACTGAAGCTTTCTTT | TRBD1 | TRBJ1-1 | . | TRBV5-1
CASSRIGDTQYF | TGTGCCAGCAGCCGAATCGGGGATACGCAGTATTTT | . | TRBJ2-3 | . | TRBV7-6
CASSVGGLAAQETQYF | TGTGCCAGCAGCGTAGGGGGACTAGCGGCCCAAGAGACCCAGTACTTC | TRBD2 | TRBJ2-5 | . | TRBV9
CASRTPTGEETQYF | TGTGCCAGCAGAACTCCTACAGGGGAAGAGACCCAGTACTTC | TRBD1 | TRBJ2-5 | . | TRBV6-5
CASSQDFPGRKATTNEKLFF | TGTGCCAGCAGCCAAGATTTCCCCGGCAGGAAAGCTACAACTAATGAAAAACTGTTTTTT | . | TRBJ1-4 | . | TRBV3-1/TRBV3-2
CASSPQWDYSYNEQFF | TGTGCCAGTAGCCCCCAGTGGGACTACTCCTACAATGAGCAGTTCTTC | TRBD2 | TRBJ2-1 | . | TRBV19
CASSFPKLAGGYNEQFF | TGTGCCAGCAGTTTCCCCAAGCTAGCGGGGGGTTACAATGAGCAGTTCTTC | TRBD2 | TRBJ2-1 | . | TRBV27
CASSKVPGKNSPLHF | TGTGCCAGCAGCAAAGTCCCGGGAAAGAATTCACCCCTCCACTTT | . | TRBJ1-6 | . | TRBV21-1
CASSAGRVQETQYF | TGTGCCAGCAGCGCAGGGAGGGTCCAAGAGACCCAGTACTTC | TRBD2 | TRBJ2-5 | . | TRBV6-5
CASTATGGVYGYTF | TGTGCCAGCACCGCGACAGGGGGAGTCTATGGCTACACCTTC | TRBD1 | TRBJ1-2 | few | TRBV3-1/TRBV3-2
CASSPGLYEQYF | TGTGCCAGCTCACCGGGCCTTTACGAGCAGTACTTC | . | TRBJ2-7 | . | TRBV18